These 21 T cell receptor beta chains share one sample of origin, sequenced in a study of long-term antiretroviral therapy in people with HIV (dated by TCRdb to 2021 to 2024). The immunoSEQ hsTCRB v3.0 assay was used at survey level resolution for TRB variable region sequencing. TCRdb limited this immuneACCESS table to in-frame rearrangements with V and J called. A share of clones is missing; checked studies link under half to unresolved V genes, and the rest is unexplained. Here the sample has about 24,000 clones; 85% to 95% occur a single time. 2% to 2.5% of the sample lies in the top ten. Sequences were derived from unsorted PBMCs, sampled about 4.9 years after starting antiretroviral therapy. All receptors come from a woman aged 50 to 60 with HIV.

J is TRBJ1-3 and V is TRBV10-3; D is unclear. The germline V and J ends were trimmed by 6 bases and 3 bases, with 9 bases remaining between them. Per germline, CDR1 ENHRY and CDR2 SYGVKD. The CDR3 is made up of 13 amino acids. CDR3 amino acids: CAIRLGLGNTIYF. The CDR3, as DNA: TGTGCCATCAGGTTGGGTCTTGGAAACACCATATATTTT.

This chain connects TRBV2 to TRBJ2-7; perhaps TRBD2 as D (6 bases). Germline V gene lookup returns CDR1 SNHLY and CDR2 FYNNEI. Trimming left V 8 bases short and J 4 bases short, with 24 bases between. CDR3 length: 16 amino acids. The CDR3 here is CASGASLAGSGYEQYF. CDR3 DNA sequence: TGTGCCAGCGGAGCCAGTCTAGCCGGGAGTGGGTACGAGCAGTACTTC.

The chain joins TRBV6-5 to TRBJ1-1; 10 bases match TRBD1. This CDR3 spans 14 amino acids. Germline V gene data show CDR1 as MNHEY and CDR2 as SVGAGI. J gave up 6 bases and V 6 bases, and 7 bases lay outside the gene matches. CDR3 protein: CASSSNDRGPEAFF. The CDR3 DNA reads as TGTGCCAGCAGCTCCAACGACAGGGGGCCTGAAGCTTTCTTT.

The rearrangement uses TRBV6-5 and TRBJ2-7, with D uncertain. The CDR3 has 13 residues. Germline lookup yields CDR1 MNHEY and CDR2 SVGAGI. V lost 2 bases and J 3 bases, leaving 8 bases between the germline ends. CDR3 amino acids: CASSYGLRYEQYF. The CDR3 region has the DNA TGTGCCAGCAGTTACGGTTTGCGCTACGAGCAGTACTTC.

The gene calls are TRBV4-1 and TRBJ2-1, with TRBD2 identical over 7 bases. Unmatched junction bases numbered 8, after V lost 4 bases and J lost 2 bases. CDR3 length: 16 amino acids. Germline V gives CDR1 MGHRA, CDR2 YSYEKL. CDR3 in amino acids: CASSLGLGLAYNEQFF. DNA of the CDR3: TGCGCCAGCAGCCTCGGATTAGGACTAGCCTACAATGAGCAGTTCTTC.

The chain carries TRBV6-4 and TRBJ2-1, with 10 nucleotides matching TRBD2. CDR3 length equals 13 residues. The ends lost 8 bases at V and 8 bases at J; junction bases unmatched: 6. Looked up from germline, CDR1 is MRHNA and CDR2 is SNTAGT. The CDR3 spells CASSSGSFDEQFF. The CDR3 DNA reads TGTGCCAGCTCTAGCGGGAGTTTCGATGAGCAGTTCTTC.

This clone was observed a single time. The rearrangement uses TRBV6-5 and TRBJ1-2; the D gene is possibly TRBD1 (5 bases). Germline V gene data show CDR1 as MNHEY and CDR2 as SVGAGI. V gave up 7 bases and J gave up 4 bases, with 19 bases separating them. This CDR3 is 15 amino acids long. CDR3 bases: TGTGCCAGCAAGCGGGGGGGGTTTTCCCCCTATGGCTACACCTTC. The encoded protein is CASKRGGFSPYGYTF.

The chain is built from TRBV15 and TRBJ2-5; D is possibly TRBD2 (6 bases). The length of the CDR3 is 13 residues. CDR1 and CDR2 (germline): LNHNV, YYDKDF (reference sequence). The ends were cut back, 0 bases at V and 5 bases at J, with 7 bases in the middle. This chain's CDR3 is CATSRDGRETQYF. The CDR3, as DNA: TGTGCCACCAGCAGAGATGGGAGGGAGACCCAGTACTTC.

The rearrangement uses TRBV5-1 and TRBJ1-5; 10 bases agree with TRBD1. Germline V gene sequence: CDR1 SGHRS, CDR2 YFSETQ. V shed 4 bases, J shed 8 bases, and the junction held 9 bases outside the gene matches. This CDR3 contains 15 residues. The CDR3 DNA reads as TGCGCCAGCAGCCCAAGACAGGGGGCCGGTGAGCCCCAGCATTTT. Translated: CASSPRQGAGEPQHF. The complete variable domain, with remaining parts taken from reference TRBV5-1 and TRBJ1-5, reads KAGVTQTPRYLIKTRGQQVTLSCSPISGHRSVSWYQQTPGQGLQFLFEYFSETQRNKGNFPGRFSGRQFSNSRSEMNVSTLELGDSALYLCASSPRQGAGEPQHFGDGTRLSIL.

About this clone: Other DNA sequences from this sample encode an identical CDR3 as well. V gene TRBV5-6 combines with J gene TRBJ1-5; D is unclear. V was pared by 0 bases and J by 4 bases, with 2 bases between. The CDR3 covers 12 residues. Looked up from germline, CDR1 is SGHDT and CDR2 is YYEEEE. The DNA of the CDR3 is TGTGCCAGCAGCTTGGTAAATCAGCCCCAGCATTTT. Translation: CASSLVNQPQHF.

V gene TRBV6-5 combines with J gene TRBJ2-5; TRBD1 agrees at 7 bases. The CDR3 totals 14 residues. Germline values: CDR1 MNHEY, CDR2 SVGAGI. V shed 5 bases and J 2 bases; nucleotides not matched to a gene: 5. The CDR3 sequence is CASSIGTVQETQYF. CDR3 in DNA: TGTGCCAGCAGTATAGGGACAGTACAAGAGACCCAGTACTTC.

The gene calls are TRBV18 and TRBJ1-4, with D unresolved. V shed 2 bases and J shed 0 bases, with 10 bases lying between them. This CDR3 is built from 16 residues. Germline assignment: CDR1 KGHSH and CDR2 LQKENI. The CDR3: CASSPERFATNEKLFF. The CDR3 nucleotides are TGTGCCAGCTCACCAGAGCGATTTGCAACTAATGAAAAACTGTTTTTT.

This clone was found once. The chain joins TRBV9 to TRBJ2-3; D is uncertain. The V and J ends lost 3 bases and 6 bases respectively, with 8 bases between them. Germline V gives CDR1 SGDLS, CDR2 YYNGEE. This CDR3 is built from 12 residues. CDR3 bases: TGTGCCAGCAGCGCTTATAGCGATACGCAGTATTTT. Translated: CASSAYSDTQYF. Full variable domain (missing parts from reference TRBV9 and TRBJ2-3): DSGVTQTPKHLITATGQRVTLRCSPRSGDLSVYWYQQSLDQGLQFLIQYYNGEERAKGNILERFSAQQFPDLHSELNLSSLELGDSALYFCASSAYSDTQYFGPGTRLTVL.

The rearrangement joins TRBV7-8 to TRBJ2-7; tentatively, D is TRBD1 (6 bases). The CDR3 is made up of 14 amino acids. CDR1 is SGHVS, CDR2 FQNEAQ, per germline. Trimming pared 5 bases from V and 2 bases from J, leaving 13 bases between. CDR3 coding DNA: TGTGCCAGCAGCCCCCCCGGACAGCCCTACGAGCAGTACTTC. Translation gives CASSPPGQPYEQYF. Using reference TRBV7-8 and TRBJ2-7 for the parts outside the CDR3, the full variable domain is GAGVSQSPRYKVAKRGQDVALRCDPISGHVSLFWYQQALGQGPEFLTYFQNEAQLDKSGLPSDRFFAERPEGSVSTLKIQRTQQEDSAVYLCASSPPGQPYEQYFGPGTRLTVT.

The rearrangement links TRBV6-5 to TRBJ1-2; D gene uncertain. CDR3 length equals 10 residues. In germline, CDR1 is MNHEY, CDR2 SVGAGI. With 7 bases removed from V and 8 bases from J, the gap between germline ends came to 8 bases. The CDR3 sequence is CASKGFGYTF. CDR3 DNA sequence: TGTGCCAGCAAAGGGTTCGGCTACACCTTC.

The V gene is TRBV6-1, the J gene TRBJ1-4, with TRBD1 matching over 7 bases. V was pared by 4 bases and J by 8 bases, with 1 base of the junction left unmatched. CDR1 and CDR2 (germline): MNHNS, SASEGT. The CDR3 extends over 12 amino acids. The DNA for the CDR3 is TGTGCCAGCAGTGCACAGGGGGAAAAACTGTTTTTT. Translating it yields CASSAQGEKLFF.

This chain links TRBV6-5 with TRBJ2-5, with D uncertain. V gave up 5 bases and J gave up 3 bases, with 4 bases separating them. This CDR3 region has 11 residues. CDR1 is MNHEY, CDR2 SVGAGI, per germline. The CDR3 reads CASSREETQYF. CDR3 DNA: TGTGCCAGCAGTAGAGAAGAGACCCAGTACTTC.

The rearrangement uses TRBV7-2 and TRBJ1-1; no firm D call. Trimming stripped 5 bases from V and 1 base from J, with 14 bases between. Germline lookup yields CDR1 SGHTA and CDR2 FQGNSA. The CDR3 is 15 amino acids. The CDR3 DNA follows: TGTGCCAGCAGCCTCGGACCCATAAGGAACACTGAAGCTTTCTTT. Translated, it gives CASSLGPIRNTEAFF.

This chain links TRBV18 with TRBJ2-1; tentatively, D is TRBD1 (5 bases). The V gene lost 2 bases and the J gene lost 2 bases, with 10 bases spanning the gap. Germline CDR1 reads KGHSH; CDR2 reads LQKENI. This CDR3 contains 15 residues. CDR3 DNA sequence: TGTGCCAGCTCACCATGGCAGGGCACCTACAATGAGCAGTTCTTC. It translates to CASSPWQGTYNEQFF.

V gene TRBV9 combines with J gene TRBJ1-1; unclear D gene. The length of the CDR3 is 15 residues. The germline V and J ends were trimmed by 1 base and 3 bases, with 13 bases remaining between them. Germline V gene sequence: CDR1 SGDLS, CDR2 YYNGEE. This CDR3 is CASSVSVQQYTEAFF. The DNA for the CDR3 is TGTGCCAGCAGCGTATCGGTCCAGCAGTACACTGAAGCTTTCTTT. The whole variable domain, filled in from reference TRBV9 and TRBJ1-1, reads DSGVTQTPKHLITATGQRVTLRCSPRSGDLSVYWYQQSLDQGLQFLIQYYNGEERAKGNILERFSAQQFPDLHSELNLSSLELGDSALYFCASSVSVQQYTEAFFGQGTRLTVV.

The gene calls are TRBV7-9 and TRBJ2-1; D unclear. The V gene's germline CDR1 is SEHNR and CDR2 FQNEAQ (reference sequence). Trimming pared 5 bases from V and 6 bases from J, leaving 5 bases between. This CDR3 is 11 amino acids long. DNA of the CDR3: TGTGCCAGCAGCCCCGGCAATGAGCAGTTCTTC. Protein: CASSPGNEQFF. Looking up the rest from reference TRBV7-9 and TRBJ2-1 gives the full variable domain: DTGVSQNPRHKITKRGQNVTFRCDPISEHNRLYWYRQTLGQGPEFLTYFQNEAQLEKSRLLSDRFSAERPKGSFSTLEIQRTEQGDSAMYLCASSPGNEQFFGPGTRLTVL.